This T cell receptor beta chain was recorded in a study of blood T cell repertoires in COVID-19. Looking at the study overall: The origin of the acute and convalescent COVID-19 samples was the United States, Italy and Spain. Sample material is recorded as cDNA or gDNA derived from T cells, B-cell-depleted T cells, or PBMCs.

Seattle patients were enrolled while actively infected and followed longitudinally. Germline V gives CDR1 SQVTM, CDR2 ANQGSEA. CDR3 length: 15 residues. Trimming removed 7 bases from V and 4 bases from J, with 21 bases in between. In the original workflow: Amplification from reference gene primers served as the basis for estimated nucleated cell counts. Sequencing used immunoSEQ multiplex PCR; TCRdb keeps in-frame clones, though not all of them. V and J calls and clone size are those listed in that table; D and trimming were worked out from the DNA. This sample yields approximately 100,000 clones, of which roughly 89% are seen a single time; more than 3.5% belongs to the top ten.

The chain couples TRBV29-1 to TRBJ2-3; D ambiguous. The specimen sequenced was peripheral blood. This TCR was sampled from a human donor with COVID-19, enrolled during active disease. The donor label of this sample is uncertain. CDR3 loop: CSADQSGLSPDTQYF. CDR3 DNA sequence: TGCAGCGCAGATCAAAGTGGGCTTTCCCCAGATACGCAGTATTTT.